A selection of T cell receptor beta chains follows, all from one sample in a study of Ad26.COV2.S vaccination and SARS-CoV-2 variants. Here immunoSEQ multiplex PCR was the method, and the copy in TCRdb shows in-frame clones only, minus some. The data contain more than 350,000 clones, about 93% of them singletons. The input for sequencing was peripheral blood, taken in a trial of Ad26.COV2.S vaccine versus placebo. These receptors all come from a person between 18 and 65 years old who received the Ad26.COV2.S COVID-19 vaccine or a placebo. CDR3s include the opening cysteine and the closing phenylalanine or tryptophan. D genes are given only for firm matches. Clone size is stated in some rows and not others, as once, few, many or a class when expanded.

TGTGCCAGCAGTTCTAACAGGGGGCTAATTTCTGAAGCTTTCTTT	CASSSNRGLISEAFF	NA	TRBV6-2/TRBV6-3	TRBD1	TRBJ1-1
TGTGCCAGCAGTCGGACTAGCGGATACAATGAGCAGTTCTTC	CASSRTSGYNEQFF	NA	TRBV6-2/TRBV6-3	TRBD2	TRBJ2-1
TGTGCCAGCAGTGTGGACAGGAGGGACCGCTACACCTTC	CASSVDRRDRYTF	NA	TRBV27	TRBD1	TRBJ1-2
TGTGCCTGGAGTGTTTCAGGGGCTGGGGCCAACGTCCTGACTTTC	CAWSVSGAGANVLTF	NA	TRBV30	NA	TRBJ2-6
TGTGCCAGCAGCGAGGGCCAGGGGCGCACTGAAGCTTTCTTT	CASSEGQGRTEAFF	few	TRBV5-4	NA	TRBJ1-1
TGTGCCAGCAGCTCCAATCAGCCCCAGCATTTT	CASSSNQPQHF	NA	TRBV5-8	NA	TRBJ1-5
TGTGCTAGCAGCTTTGAAGGGGACAAAGTGTATGGCTACACCTTC	CASSFEGDKVYGYTF	NA	TRBV12-1	NA	TRBJ1-2
TGTGCCAGCAGCTTAGGAGCACCGGGGGGCTACACCTTC	CASSLGAPGGYTF	NA	TRBV5-4	NA	TRBJ1-2
TGTGCCAGCAGCCTTAGACTAGCGGGAGGATCAGATACGCAGTATTTT	CASSLRLAGGSDTQYF	NA	TRBV9	TRBD2	TRBJ2-3
TGTGCCTCTGGACTAGCGGCCCCGGAGACCCAGTACTTC	CASGLAAPETQYF	NA	TRBV19	TRBD2	TRBJ2-5
TGTGCCAGCAGCGTAGAGGGAGACAGGGACTATGGCTACACCTTC	CASSVEGDRDYGYTF	NA	TRBV9	TRBD1	TRBJ1-2
TGTGCCAGCTCACCACCGGGACAGAGCTCCTATAATTCACCCCTCCACTTT	CASSPPGQSSYNSPLHF	NA	TRBV18	TRBD1	TRBJ1-6
TGTGCCAGCTCCATGCGGGACAGGGCCAGCACAGATACGCAGTATTTT	CASSMRDRASTDTQYF	NA	TRBV21-1	NA	TRBJ2-3
TGTGCCAGCAGTGAAGCGGAGAGGACAGCTTACACAGATACGCAGTATTTT	CASSEAERTAYTDTQYF	NA	TRBV6-1	NA	TRBJ2-3
TGTGCCAGCTCAGCTGGAAACACCATATATTTT	CASSAGNTIYF	few	TRBV25-1	NA	TRBJ1-3
TGTGCCAGCAGCTTACCCGGGAGCTGGGGCTACACCTTC	CASSLPGSWGYTF	NA	TRBV5-8	NA	TRBJ1-2
TGTGCCAGCTCACCTCCCGGTGGGAGTTCCTACAATGAGCAGTTCTTC	CASSPPGGSSYNEQFF	NA	TRBV18	NA	TRBJ2-1
TGTGCCAGCAGTATGGGACTAGCGGCAGATACGCAGTATTTT	CASSMGLAADTQYF	NA	TRBV27	TRBD2	TRBJ2-3
TGTGCCAGTAGCGACGGACTAGCGGGAGGTTATAATGAGCAGTTCTTC	CASSDGLAGGYNEQFF	NA	TRBV19	TRBD2	TRBJ2-1
TGTGCCAGCAGTTACGCCTCCACAGATACGCAGTATTTT	CASSYASTDTQYF	once	TRBV6-5	NA	TRBJ2-3
TGTGCCTGGAGTGTGGGCGGGAGCTCCTACGAGCAGTACTTC	CAWSVGGSSYEQYF	NA	TRBV30	TRBD2	TRBJ2-7
TGTGCTAGTGGTTCCGGACGGGGCCTGGGGCAGTACTTC	CASGSGRGLGQYF	NA	TRBV12-5	NA	TRBJ2-7
TGTGCCAGCAGCTTTTCTAGCGGGAGGGCCGGATCCTACGAGCAGTACTTC	CASSFSSGRAGSYEQYF	NA	TRBV5-4	TRBD2	TRBJ2-7
TGTGCCAGCAGCTTGGGGCCTGACAGGGTGGGGGTTCCGAGCTCCTACGAGCAGTACTTC	CASSLGPDRVGVPSSYEQYF	NA	TRBV5-4	TRBD1	TRBJ2-7
TGCGCCAGCAGTGAACGCAGGGGGCTCCAAGAGACCCAGTACTTC	CASSERRGLQETQYF	NA	TRBV10-1	TRBD1	TRBJ2-5
TGTGCCAGCAGCTTACGACTAGCGGGAGGAGGCGAGCAGTACTTC	CASSLRLAGGGEQYF	few	TRBV7-9	TRBD2	TRBJ2-7
TGTGCCTGGAGTCCGGGTGCCGGGGAGCTGTTTTTT	CAWSPGAGELFF	NA	TRBV30	NA	TRBJ2-2
TGTGCCAGCAGCGGGGCTTGGCCGGATGAGCAGTTCTTC	CASSGAWPDEQFF	NA	TRBV5-6	NA	TRBJ2-1
TGTGCCATCGGTCTAGCGGCACAAGAGACCCAGTACTTC	CAIGLAAQETQYF	NA	TRBV10-3	TRBD2	TRBJ2-5
TGTGCCAGTAGTGTCACCGGGACAGGGTTCAATGAGCAGTTCTTC	CASSVTGTGFNEQFF	few	TRBV19	TRBD1	TRBJ2-1
TGTGCCAGCAGTGAAACCGTCGACGCTACCTACGAGCAGTACTTC	CASSETVDATYEQYF	NA	TRBV6-1	NA	TRBJ2-7
TGTGCCAGCAGCGGGCCTACCCCCGAGCAGTACTTC	CASSGPTPEQYF	few	TRBV7-9	NA	TRBJ2-7
TGTGCCATCAGACGCACAGGGGATAGCAATCAGCCCCAGCATTTT	CAIRRTGDSNQPQHF	NA	TRBV10-3	TRBD1	TRBJ1-5
TGTGCCAGCAGTTTAGGCCAGAATCAGCCCCAGCATTTT	CASSLGQNQPQHF	NA	TRBV12-3/TRBV12-4	NA	TRBJ1-5
TGTGCCAGCAGTATGACAGGGGACTATGGCTACACCTTC	CASSMTGDYGYTF	few	TRBV6-5	TRBD1	TRBJ1-2
TGTGCCAGCAGCCCCCAGGGATTGGGCAACTATGGCTACACCTTC	CASSPQGLGNYGYTF	NA	TRBV14	NA	TRBJ1-2
TGTGCCAGAAGCTTGGAGGGCGGGGGCTTTAACAATGAGCAGTTCTTC	CARSLEGGGFNNEQFF	NA	TRBV7-5	NA	TRBJ2-1
TGTGCCAGCAGCCAAAAATGGGGGGGGGATCAGCCCCAGCATTTT	CASSQKWGGDQPQHF	NA	TRBV7-2	NA	TRBJ1-5